There are a few counts of the clone carrying this T cell receptor (beta chain). With V trimmed by 2 bases and J by 0 bases, 4 bases remained unmatched. Germline V gene sequence: CDR1 MDHEN, CDR2 SYDVKM. The CDR3 loop spans 16 amino acids. This sample is drawn from a study of blood T cell repertoires in COVID-19. Study context: T cells, B-cell-depleted T cells, or PBMCs supplied cDNA or gDNA.

In the study's own analysis: It was from reference gene primer amplification that nucleated cell counts were estimated. Assay: immunoSEQ multiplex PCR; the TCRdb copy retains only in-frame clones and omits some. Clone size and V and J calls were adopted from that table, with D and trimming inferred from the DNA. This table holds a few hundred thousand clones, about 83% found once. The receptor was derived from a woman in her forties or fifties with acute or convalescent COVID-19. The material sequenced was peripheral blood. V is TRBV28 and J is TRBJ1-3; 7 nucleotides line up with TRBD1. CDR3 nucleotides: TGTGCCAGCAGTTTAAGGACAGGTCGCTCTGGAAACACCATATATTTT. Translating gives CASSLRTGRSGNTIYF.